This T cell receptor beta chain emerged from a study of T cells in localized non-small cell lung cancer. Points on this clone: What it recognizes is unknown.

This table comes from immunoSEQ multiplex PCR, and its TCRdb copy is limited to in-frame clones, with some not included. In the table there are about 51,000 clones, about 76% of which are singletons. Deletions cut 1 base from V and 6 bases from J, with 15 bases between. Germline V gene sequence: CDR1 KGHSH, CDR2 LQKENI. This CDR3 region has 16 residues. Study results and caveats: In adjacent lung appeared a median about 57 of the top 100 tumor clones. An association was observed between higher blood T cell density and longer overall survival. Because sequencing included only one region (of the tumor), heterogeneity remains possible.

The sequencing here drew on peripheral blood mononuclear cells, taken before any cancer treatment. The receptor comes from a man aged 40 to 69 with stage III lung adenocarcinoma. The chain uses TRBV18 and TRBJ2-2, with D hard to call. The CDR3 coding sequence is TGTGCCAGCTCACCACTTGGGTTGTCCGGAGCCGGGGAGCTGTTTTTT. This codes for CASSPLGLSGAGELFF.